This T cell receptor (beta chain) appears in the sequencing data of a study of early T cells in non-severe SARS-CoV-2 infection. In the study overall: Investigators sequenced bulk RNA drawn from unsorted whole blood, and chains remained unpaired. General observations from the study: VDJdb matches were skewed toward anti-spike CD8 T cell responses.

CDR3 size: 14 residues. Trimming removed 2 bases at V and 2 bases at J, with 9 bases between. CDR1 is MNHEY and CDR2 is SVGAGI in the germline V gene. cDNA molecules, individually, were tagged with unique molecular identifiers. Each CDR3 protein is one row after TCRdb ran MiXCR on the 5' RACE reads. The table has roughly 70,000 distinct CDR3 sequences, about 12% seen once. A note on this clonotype: No antigen is known for it.

The chain joins TRBV6-5 to TRBJ2-5, with D possibly TRBD1 on 6 matching bases. This TCR was sampled from an adult who was a healthcare worker with PCR-confirmed SARS-CoV-2 infection or an uninfected control (not recorded which). The sequencing sample was made of whole blood. The CDR3 is CASSYTDRQETQYF. The CDR3 DNA sequence: TGTGCCAGCAGTTACACCGACAGGCAAGAGACCCAGTACTTC.